The present entry profiles one T cell receptor beta chain with its context. This entry belongs to a study of blood T cell repertoires in COVID-19. Study details: Acute and convalescent COVID-19 samples came from the United States, Italy and Spain. PBMCs, B-cell-depleted T cells, or T cells were the source of the cDNA or gDNA that made up the material.

CDR3 length: 15 residues. The germline CDR1 and CDR2 sequences are SGHTA and FQGNSA. Trimming stripped 1 base from V and 2 bases from J, with 10 bases between. In the original processing: Counts of nucleated cells, estimated from reference gene primer amplification, were obtained. Data came from immunoSEQ multiplex PCR; TCRdb stores just in-frame clones and leaves some out. The V and J calls and clone size are taken from that table; D and trimming were inferred from the DNA. The profile shows roughly 260,000 clones, more than 70% of them singletons. The sequenced sample was peripheral blood. This clonotype was sampled from a middle-aged woman who had recovered from COVID-19. The V call is TRBV7-2, the J call TRBJ2-3, with D unresolved. The CDR3 protein is CASSLVSGNTDTQYF. The CDR3 bases are TGTGCCAGCAGCTTAGTATCAGGAAACACAGATACGCAGTATTTT.